This T cell receptor beta chain was identified in a study of T-cell memory formation after mild COVID-19. 5'RACE, which relied on constant-segment primers, yielded TCR alpha and TCR beta cDNA libraries carrying sample barcodes and UMIs. TCRdb called the 5' RACE reads again in MiXCR, with one record for every CDR3 protein. The table lists around 500,000 distinct CDR3 sequences, 15% to 20% of them singletons. CDR3 length: 15 residues. The V end was cut by 1 base, the J end by 7 bases, with 11 bases between. Germline CDR1 LNHNV, CDR2 YYDKDF (reference sequence). Sequencing was done on a sample of PBMCs or a T cell subset sorted from them (not recorded which). This receptor was taken from an adult woman who had mild COVID-19 (a few samples of this study predate the infection). Cell type and time point are not known. The chain uses TRBV15 and TRBJ1-6; D might be TRBD1 (5 bases). The CDR3 is CATSRATVPNSPLHF. CDR3 sequence (DNA): TGTGCCACCAGCAGAGCGACAGTACCCAATTCACCCCTCCACTTT.